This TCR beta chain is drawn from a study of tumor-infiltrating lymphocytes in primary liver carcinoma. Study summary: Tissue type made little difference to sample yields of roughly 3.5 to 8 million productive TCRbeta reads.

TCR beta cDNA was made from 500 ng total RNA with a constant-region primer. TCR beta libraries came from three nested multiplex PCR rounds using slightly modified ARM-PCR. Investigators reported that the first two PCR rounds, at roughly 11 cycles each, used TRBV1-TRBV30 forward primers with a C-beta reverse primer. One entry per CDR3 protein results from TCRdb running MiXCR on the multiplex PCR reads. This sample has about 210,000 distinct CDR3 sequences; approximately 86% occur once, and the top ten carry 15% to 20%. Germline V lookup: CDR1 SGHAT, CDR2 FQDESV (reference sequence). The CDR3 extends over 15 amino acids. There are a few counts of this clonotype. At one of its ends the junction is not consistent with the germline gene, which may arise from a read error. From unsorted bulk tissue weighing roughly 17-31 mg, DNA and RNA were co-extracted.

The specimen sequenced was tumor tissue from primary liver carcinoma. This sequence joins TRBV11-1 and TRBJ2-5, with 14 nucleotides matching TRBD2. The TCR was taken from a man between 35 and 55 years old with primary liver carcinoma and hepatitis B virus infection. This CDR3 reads CASTLTGLAGETHYF. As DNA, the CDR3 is TGTGCCTCCACCCTCACGGGACTAGCGGGAGAGACCCATTACTTC.